This T cell receptor (beta chain) was retrieved from a study of T-cell memory formation after mild COVID-19 (dated by TCRdb to about 2021). As for the study more broadly: Most TCR sequence clusters were specific to one of the two donors. In a couple of donors, T-cell clones that expanded and contracted after mild COVID-19 were tracked by sequencing TCRalpha and TCRbeta repertoires over time. Two young, previously healthy adult volunteers, one female and one male, were included in the cohort.

Overall results and qualifications from the work: Contracting CD4+ clones turned up mainly in the CM and EM memory subsets, whereas EMRA was where CD8+ clones were enriched. Some responding clones were found in pre-infection memory, which suggests that pre-existing cross-reactive memory T cells took part in the SARS-CoV-2 response. Only a couple of mild cases were covered in the study, and larger cohorts including severe cases with pre-infection samples were considered necessary. Balanced CD4/CD8 phenotypes were observed for clones contracting from day 15 to 85, whereas a bias towards CD4+ was observed for a second wave of clones expanding from day 15 to 37. Whether the second-wave clones peaking on day 37 were SARS-CoV-2 specific was not confirmed.

V drops 3 bases and J drops 0 bases, leaving 10 bases in between. The CDR3 contains 14 residues, cysteine and phenylalanine counted. Just CDR3 DNA is preserved here, 42 bases in frame from base 1. Via the germline V gene, CDR1 is SQVTM and CDR2 ANQGSEA. The reads were generated on an Illumina NovaSeq 6000. TCRalpha and TCRbeta cDNA libraries were constructed by 5'RACE with constant-segment primers, with sample barcodes and unique molecular identifiers being introduced. Trizol reagent was used to extract RNA from every sample. The libraries were amplified in two PCR steps, and the second step added a second sample barcode and Illumina TruSeq adapters. Libraries were sequenced on an Illumina NovaSeq with 2 x 150 bp paired-end reads. The authors processed their data as follows. The reads were demultiplexed and collapsed into UMI-guided consensus sequences using migec v1.2.7. Using mixcr v2.1.11, UMI consensuses were aligned to TRA and TRB V and J templates and then assembled into clonotypes. A clonotype was counted as expanded or contracted only when both edgeR and NoisET called the clonotype significant, with the noise models trained on biological replicates. edgeR calls used a false discovery rate-adjusted p below 0.01 and a log2 fold-change threshold of 1. As an exploratory analysis of dynamics, max-normalized trajectories of the 1000 most abundant clonotypes were examined by PCA with hierarchical clustering. The CD4 or CD8 phenotype of responding clones was assigned using the separately sequenced CD4+ and CD8+ repertoires. TCRdb applied fastp at Q25 and MiXCR to the public reads, then kept only in-frame beta chains. Every entry covers one CDR3 protein and lists the most common genes and DNA from its rows. TCRdb assigned the V and J calls; the authors' analysis was not used. The sample table records more than 400,000 distinct CDR3 sequences; 15% to 20% of these occur just once. In total, the top ten clones hold 9% to 15% of the sample.

This clonotype was seen ten or more times. No cognate antigen has been identified for it. Per-base qualities were not stored, and no clone one base away is much larger. Ficoll-Paque density gradient centrifugation was the method used to isolate PBMCs. Sequenced input: PBMCs or a T cell subset sorted from them (not recorded which). The sequence was collected from an adult woman who had mild COVID-19 (a few samples of this study predate the infection). The sample titles of this study are shuffled in the database, so cell type and time point are left out; the donor was told from shared clones. The chain employs TRBV29-1 and TRBJ2-3; possibly the D gene is TRBD1, per 5 matching bases. The DNA reads as follows: TGCAGCGTTGATTTGAGACAGAGCACAGATACGCAGTATTTT. It translates to CSVDLRQSTDTQYF.